The entry that follows covers one T cell receptor (beta chain) sequence. V lost 4 bases and J lost 2, with 6 bases in between. Germline CDR1 and CDR2: MDHEN and SYDVKM. This CDR3 is 13 amino acids long. This entry comes from a study of blood T cell repertoires in COVID-19. On the study more broadly: From the United States, Italy and Spain came samples of acute and convalescent COVID-19.

Original processing methods: Estimated nucleated cell counts came from reference gene primer amplification. Assay: immunoSEQ multiplex PCR; the TCRdb copy retains only in-frame clones and omits some. The V and J calls and clone size are taken from that table; D and trimming were inferred from the DNA. The table has under 200,000 clones, about 85% seen once. Source material: peripheral blood. The sequence was collected from a man aged 18 to 29 with acute or convalescent COVID-19. The genes are TRBV28 and TRBJ1-3; maybe TRBD1 (5 bases). The CDR3, as DNA: TGTGCCAGCAGTTCAGGGACTGGAAACACCATATATTTT. The encoded protein is CASSSGTGNTIYF.